Presented here are 8 T cell receptor beta chains from one specimen sequenced in a study of blood T cell repertoires in COVID-19. Profiled with immunoSEQ multiplex PCR; TCRdb holds only in-frame clones, not every one. The repertoire holds tens of thousands of clones, 89% seen once, with around 4.9% in the top ten. The material sequenced was peripheral blood. The receptors were gathered from a woman aged 45-60 years with active COVID-19.

Here the CDR3 DNA reads TGTGCCAGCAGTCTCAATTCGGGGCGGGAGTTGCCCGAGCAGTACTTC. Translated: CASSLNSGRELPEQYF. The chain combines TRBV27 with TRBJ2-7, with TRBD2 matching 7 bases. Losses at the gene ends were 5 bases for V and 6 bases for J; bases not matched to a gene: 16. CDR1 is MNHEY, CDR2 SMNVEV, per germline (reference sequence). The CDR3 sequence is 16 residues long.

This chain uses TRBV2 with TRBJ2-3; D is perhaps TRBD2 (7 bases). Germline V lookup: CDR1 SNHLY, CDR2 FYNNEI. The length of the CDR3 is 14 residues. V lost 6 bases to trimming and J lost 2 bases, with 12 bases between them. The CDR3 DNA follows: TGTGCCAGCAGCTGGGGGGGCGCCACAGATACGCAGTATTTT. Translated: CASSWGGATDTQYF.

The J gene is TRBJ2-1, the V gene TRBV7-9; D uncertain. The CDR3 contains 13 residues. Germline values: CDR1 SEHNR, CDR2 FQNEAQ (reference sequence). V dropped 5 bases and J dropped 10 bases, with 15 bases sitting between them. The CDR3 nucleotides read TGTGCCAGCAGCCCAGAAGGAATCGGGGAGCAGTTCTTC. Residues: CASSPEGIGEQFF.

The chain is built from TRBV4-1 and TRBJ2-1; 9 bases agree with TRBD2. This CDR3 has 17 residues. In germline, CDR1 is MGHRA, CDR2 YSYEKL. Germline trimming cut 0 bases from V and 3 bases from J; bases unmatched to any gene: 6. The CDR3 DNA reads as TGCGCCAGCAGCCAAGAACCGGCGGGAGGGTTCTACAATGAGCAGTTCTTC. Translation: CASSQEPAGGFYNEQFF.

The rearrangement joins TRBV7-2 to TRBJ1-3; 8 nucleotides line up with TRBD1. The CDR3 sequence is 16 residues long. Germline CDR1 is SGHTA and CDR2 is FQGNSA. V dropped 0 bases and J dropped 4; count of bases not matched to a gene: 5. CDR3 sequence: CASSLAAGGYGNTIYF. The DNA of the CDR3 is TGTGCCAGCAGCTTAGCGGCAGGGGGCTACGGAAACACCATATATTTT. The entire variable domain, with the rest obtained from reference TRBV7-2 and TRBJ1-3, is as follows: GAGVSQSPSNKVTEKGKDVELRCDPISGHTALYWYRQSLGQGLEFLIYFQGNSAPDKSGLPSDRFSAERTGGSVSTLTIQRTQQEDSAVYLCASSLAAGGYGNTIYFGEGSWLTVV.

V and J are TRBV2 and TRBJ2-5, with D possibly matching TRBD2 (6 bases). The germline CDR1 and CDR2 sequences are SNHLY and FYNNEI. Trimming stripped 3 bases from V and 4 bases from J, with 15 bases between. The CDR3 extends over 15 amino acids. The CDR3 region has the DNA TGTGCCAGCAGTGAGCTGCGGGACTGGTCAGAGACCCAGTACTTC. Translation: CASSELRDWSETQYF.

The rearrangement uses TRBV28 and TRBJ2-7; 10 bases are shared with TRBD2. The CDR3 has 14 amino acids. The V gene end was trimmed by 2 bases and the J gene end by 7 bases; junction bases not matched to a gene: 5. The germline CDR1 and CDR2 sequences are MDHEN and SYDVKM. DNA for the CDR3: TGTGCCAGCAGTTTACTAGCGGGAGCTTTGGAGCAGTACTTC. Its protein is CASSLLAGALEQYF.

This sequence joins TRBV9 and TRBJ2-3, with D perhaps TRBD2 (5 bases). V was trimmed by 0 bases and J by 0 bases, leaving 11 bases between them. The CDR3 consists of 16 residues. Per the germline V gene, CDR1 is SGDLS and CDR2 is YYNGEE. CDR3 sequence reads: CASSVGGAVSTDTQYF. The DNA of the CDR3 is TGTGCCAGCAGCGTAGGTGGAGCGGTTAGCACAGATACGCAGTATTTT.